This TCR beta chain is from a study of tumor-infiltrating lymphocytes in primary liver carcinoma. Study background: Spanning 4.2 to 10 cm, the tumors were T1-T3 N0M0. Productive TCRbeta read counts per sample ran from roughly 3.7 to 6.8 million and were similar across tissue types.

Synthesis of TCR beta cDNA was carried out from 500 ng total RNA with a constant-region primer. Researchers made the TCR beta libraries by running three nested multiplex PCR rounds with slightly modified ARM-PCR. For 10 cycles apiece, the opening two PCR rounds ran with TRBV1-TRBV30 forward primers and a C-beta reverse primer. TCRdb reprocessed the multiplex PCR reads with MiXCR, giving one entry per CDR3 protein. The data hold 40,000 to 60,000 distinct CDR3 sequences, with 70% to 85% observed a single time. On this clonotype: What it binds is not known. The CDR3 ends on some other residue instead of the conserved phenylalanine or tryptophan, so this is likely a read error. The limits of the CDR3 on the DNA are not certain, so only TCRdb's listed CDR3 is given.

Points from the study as a whole: Blood fell significantly below tumors in its top-250-clone fraction (p = 0.039).

Extraction of RNA together with DNA used 20-30 mg of unsorted bulk tissue. There were over 85% viable tumor cells in every single sample of tumor. Germline V lookup: CDR1 LGHNA, CDR2 YNFKEQ. The CDR3 length equals 15 residues, ends included. The chain employs TRBV4-2 and TRBJ2-2; TRBD1, the D gene given by the table, was not confirmed from the DNA. The sample consisted of liver tumor tissue from sampling region 5. Described subset: tumor region T5, tumor centre. The sequence was obtained from a middle-aged man with primary liver carcinoma and hepatitis B virus infection. The CDR3 loop is CVSSQDLQGSGEPFV.